This TCR beta chain was recorded in a study of cytomegalovirus exposure and HLA in healthy donors. In the PCR, 60 Vbeta and 13 Jbeta primers were used. Here immunoSEQ multiplex PCR was the method, and the copy in TCRdb shows in-frame clones only, minus some. There are around 160,000 clones in the sample; roughly 77% occur only once, and 2% to 3% lies in the top ten. CDR1 and CDR2 (germline): SGHTA, FQGNSA. The CDR3 is 17 residues long. With 4 bases clipped from V and 2 bases from J, the junction kept 9 bases outside the gene matches. The V gene is TRBV7-2, the J gene TRBJ2-4; 9 bases map to TRBD2. This clonotype was sampled from a middle-aged woman in good health and CMV-seropositive. The material sequenced was PBMCs. CDR3 nucleotides: TGTGCCAGCAGCTACCGAGCGGGAGGTTTTTCCAAAAACATTCAGTACTTC. Translating gives CASSYRAGGFSKNIQYF.